The clone carrying this TCR beta chain turned up a few times. TCRdb fed the RT-PCR reads into MiXCR, producing one record per CDR3 protein. The table records about 680,000 distinct CDR3 sequences, 12% to 15% of them present only once. The CDR3 runs 18 residues. The germline CDR1 and CDR2 sequences are LGHNA and YNFKEQ. The J segment lost 0 bases and the V segment lost 0 bases, leaving 10 bases of the junction unmatched. The specimen was memory CD4+ T cells from blood. V gene TRBV4-2 combines with J gene TRBJ1-1; 7 positions agree with TRBD1. This receptor was obtained from a female donor in good health, serving as a healthy control. The CDR3 protein is CASSQDALGQRLNTEAFF. CDR3 DNA: TGTGCCAGCAGCCAAGATGCCCTGGGACAGCGTCTGAACACTGAAGCTTTCTTT.